This entry concerns a single T cell receptor beta chain. How the authors handled the data: Quantification of nucleated cells was approximated via reference gene primer amplification. This table comes from immunoSEQ multiplex PCR, and its TCRdb copy is limited to in-frame clones, with some not included. V and J calls and clone size are those listed in that table; D and trimming were worked out from the DNA. The sample records about 120,000 clones, around three quarters being singletons. Germline loops: CDR1 SGDLS, CDR2 YYNGEE. There are 12 residues in the CDR3. V was pared by 3 bases and J by 7 bases, with 2 bases of the junction left unmatched. This sample was included in a study of blood T cell repertoires in COVID-19. In the study overall: Sites across the United States, Italy and Spain contributed samples from acute and convalescent COVID-19.

Sequencing was performed on peripheral blood. This rearrangement joins TRBV9 to TRBJ2-3; 7 bases are a match to TRBD2. The TCR comes from a woman of 80 years or more with acute or convalescent COVID-19. CDR3 region: CASSDGTNTQYF. The CDR3 region has the DNA TGTGCCAGCAGCGACGGGACTAATACGCAGTATTTT.